These T cell receptor beta chains were read from a single sample in a study of cytomegalovirus exposure and HLA in healthy donors. The assay was immunoSEQ multiplex PCR, and TCRdb's table has in-frame clones only and misses some. The sample includes some 65,000 clones, about 65% of them seen just once. The sample taken for sequencing was PBMCs. The receptor set was obtained from a man in his fifties in good health and CMV-seropositive. The CDR3 runs from the conserved cysteine through the conserved F or W. A D gene is named only where the DNA matches it firmly. Clone size is shown for a subset of rows, as once, few, many or a class of expanded clone.

cdr3_length clone_size d_call j_call v_call cdr3_nt cdr3_aa
14 - - TRBJ2-7 TRBV5-1 TGCGCCAGCAGCTTGGGACAGGTCTCCTACGAGCAGTACTTC CASSLGQVSYEQYF
11 - - TRBJ2-1 TRBV29-1 TGCAGCGCCGGGACAAACAATGAGCAGTTCTTC CSAGTNNEQFF
13 - - TRBJ2-7 TRBV9 TGTGCCAGCAGCGTAGGTGTCAACTACGAGCAGTACTTC CASSVGVNYEQYF
16 - TRBD1 TRBJ1-3 TRBV4-3 TGCGCCAGCAGCCAGGGTTTGAGGGGGCGCGGAAACACCATATATTTT CASSQGLRGRGNTIYF
17 - TRBD2 TRBJ2-5 TRBV12-5 TGTGCTAGTGGTTTGGGATTACTAGCGGGGGGCCGGGAGACCCAGTACTTC CASGLGLLAGGRETQYF
14 - - TRBJ2-7 TRBV19 TGTGCCAGCAGCACCAGGGAGGCAAGCTACGAGCAGTACTTC CASSTREASYEQYF
11 - - TRBJ2-7 TRBV2 TGTGCCAGCAGCCTTTCCTACGAGCAGTACTTC CASSLSYEQYF
14 - - TRBJ2-1 TRBV6-5 TGTGCCAGCAGGGCGGCACTCAGGACTAATGAGCAGTTCTTC CASRAALRTNEQFF
14 - - TRBJ2-7 TRBV6-5 TGTGCCAGCAGTTACTCAGGGAGCAGCTACGAGCAGTACTTC CASSYSGSSYEQYF
16 - - TRBJ2-2 TRBV7-6 TGTGCCAGCAGTCGGACGGGACACACGAACACCGGGGAGCTGTTTTTT CASSRTGHTNTGELFF
18 - TRBD2 TRBJ2-5 TRBV7-6 TGTGCCAGCAGCTTAAAGGGATTGGGGACTAGCGCAGAAGAGACCCAGTACTTC CASSLKGLGTSAEETQYF
12 few - TRBJ1-1 TRBV7-9 TGTGCCAGCGTGTCGTACTCCGCCGAAGCTTTCTTT CASVSYSAEAFF
13 few - TRBJ1-5 TRBV2 TGTGCCAGCACCCAGAGGACTAATCAGCCCCAGCATTTT CASTQRTNQPQHF
13 - - TRBJ2-1 TRBV6-5 TGTGCCAGCAGCGAGGCAGTCCTCAATGAGCAGTTCTTC CASSEAVLNEQFF
15 - TRBD2 TRBJ2-5 TRBV2 TGTGCCAGCAGTGGTGGACTAGCGGGATTAGAGACCCAGTACTTC CASSGGLAGLETQYF
15 - TRBD1 TRBJ1-4 TRBV5-1 TGCGCTAGCAGCTTCTCTGGACAGGGAAATGAAAAACTGTTTTTT CASSFSGQGNEKLFF
13 - - TRBJ2-7 TRBV10-2 TGCGCCAGCGCTTTAGTCGGCTCCTACGAGCAGTACTTC CASALVGSYEQYF
14 - - TRBJ1-5 TRBV28 TGTGCCAGCAGTTTACTGCGTTTCGGTCAGCCCCAGCATTTT CASSLLRFGQPQHF
13 few TRBD1 TRBJ1-1 TRBV30 TGTGCCTGGGATAATCAGGGGGCGGCTGAAGCTTTCTTT CAWDNQGAAEAFF
11 - - TRBJ2-7 TRBV19 TGTGCCACCCTGGCAGGGAACGAGCAGTACTTC CATLAGNEQYF
16 - - TRBJ2-7 TRBV19 TGTGCCAGTGGGGGGACGGGGTCCGCGCTGACCTACGAGCAGTACTTC CASGGTGSALTYEQYF
13 few TRBD2 TRBJ2-7 TRBV6-1 TGTGCCAGCAGTGAAGGGACTTCGGGGGGGCAGTACTTC CASSEGTSGGQYF
12 - - TRBJ2-2 TRBV2 TGTGCCAGCAGCCTGCGCACCGGGGAGCTGTTTTTT CASSLRTGELFF
14 - - TRBJ2-2 TRBV5-1 TGCGCCAGCAGCTTAAGGCAGGGGATCGGGGAGCTGTTTTTT CASSLRQGIGELFF
15 - - TRBJ2-1 TRBV4-3 TGCGCCAGCAGCCAAACGAAAGTGAGTTATTCCGAGCAGTTCTTC CASSQTKVSYSEQFF
17 once - TRBJ2-5 TRBV4-1 TGCGCCAGCAGCCAAGTCTCATCAGGGGGGACGAGTGAGACCCAGTACTTC CASSQVSSGGTSETQYF
14 few - TRBJ2-3 TRBV6-4 TGTGCCAGCAGTGCCGGGGAGAGCACAGATACGCAGTATTTT CASSAGESTDTQYF
15 few TRBD1 TRBJ2-1 TRBV7-8 TGTGCCAGCTTACTCCGGGACAGCCCTTACAATGAGCAGTTCTTC CASLLRDSPYNEQFF
13 - - TRBJ2-5 TRBV5-6 TGTGCCAGCAGCTTCAATCCCCCAGAGACCCAGTACTTC CASSFNPPETQYF
12 - - TRBJ1-1 TRBV9 TGTGCCAGCAGCAGCGGGGGCACTGAAGCTTTCTTT CASSSGGTEAFF
14 - - TRBJ1-1 TRBV11-2 TGTGCCAGCAGAGTGGCGGGGGGAATCACTGAAGCTTTCTTT CASRVAGGITEAFF
15 - TRBD1 TRBJ1-2 TRBV11-2 TGTGCCAGCAGCCCAACGCCGGACAGGGAAGGTGGCTACACCTTC CASSPTPDREGGYTF
13 - - TRBJ1-1 TRBV4-3 TGCGCCAGCAGCCCGGGAGCGAACACTGAAGCTTTCTTT CASSPGANTEAFF
18 - TRBD2 TRBJ2-3 TRBV4-2 TGTGCCAGCAGCCAAGACATTCCCGGGACTAGCGCTACAGATACGCAGTATTTT CASSQDIPGTSATDTQYF
17 - - TRBJ2-6 TRBV9 TGTGCCAGCAGCGGGTTCGCGGCGCCCTCTGGGGCCAACGTCCTGACTTTC CASSGFAAPSGANVLTF
15 few TRBD1 TRBJ1-5 TRBV5-1 TGCGCCAGCAGCTTGGGTGGGACAGGGGGTGGCCCCCAGCATTTT CASSLGGTGGGPQHF
14 few TRBD1 TRBJ1-1 TRBV5-1 TGCGCCAGCAGCATCACAGGGGAAGGCACTGAAGCTTTCTTT CASSITGEGTEAFF
17 once TRBD2 TRBJ2-5 TRBV5-1 TGCGCCAGCAGCTCTGGACTAGCGGGGGGTGCGTTGGAGACCCAGTACTTC CASSSGLAGGALETQYF
16 few TRBD2 TRBJ2-1 TRBV27 TGTGCCAGCAGTTCTCCTAGCGGGAGCTCCTACAATGAGCAGTTCTTC CASSSPSGSSYNEQFF
14 - - TRBJ1-2 TRBV30 TGTGCCTGGACCTACTCAGGGGCTGGCTATGGCTACACCTTC CAWTYSGAGYGYTF
14 once TRBD2 TRBJ2-7 TRBV5-1 TGCGCCAGCAGCCCCCCTAGCGGGGGTAACGAGCAGTACTTC CASSPPSGGNEQYF
14 - TRBD1 TRBJ2-7 TRBV5-1 TGCGCCAGCAGCTTGGGGACAGGGGGCTACGAGCAGTACTTC CASSLGTGGYEQYF
16 - TRBD2 TRBJ2-5 TRBV5-4 TGTGCCAGCAGCCGCTCCCACGGACTAGCGGGGGCCCCCCAGTACTTC CASSRSHGLAGAPQYF
16 few - TRBJ1-4 TRBV4-1 TGCGCCAGCAGCGACGGACACCTTGCAACTAATGAAAAACTGTTTTTT CASSDGHLATNEKLFF
15 few TRBD2 TRBJ2-7 TRBV5-6 TGTGCCAGCAGCGTATCCGGGACTAGTAGCCACGAGCAGTACTTC CASSVSGTSSHEQYF
13 - TRBD2 TRBJ2-7 TRBV5-8 TGTGCCAGCAGAGCGGGGGGCGGGAGGGAGCAGTACTTC CASRAGGGREQYF
14 - TRBD1 TRBJ2-7 TRBV7-6 TGTGCCAGCAGCTTAGACAGGGGGCAGTACGAGCAGTACTTC CASSLDRGQYEQYF
15 - - TRBJ1-3 TRBV6-5 TGTGCCAGCAGTTCCTCCCTGTCAGGGGCAAACACCATATATTTT CASSSSLSGANTIYF
14 - TRBD2 TRBJ2-3 TRBV28 TGTGCCAGCAGGGGCGGGGGGCTGGCAGATACGCAGTATTTT CASRGGGLADTQYF
18 - TRBD1 TRBJ1-1 TRBV7-9 TGTGCCAGCAGCTTAGAATGGGCAACAGGACAGGACCACACTGAAGCTTTCTTT CASSLEWATGQDHTEAFF
15 - - TRBJ2-7 TRBV7-6 TGTGCCAGCAGCTTAACCCGGGACACTCGCTACGAGCAGTACTTC CASSLTRDTRYEQYF
15 - - TRBJ2-7 TRBV6-5 TGTGCCAGCAGTCCCCTCCAGGGCGGTGGCCTGGGGCAGTACTTC CASSPLQGGGLGQYF
12 - - TRBJ1-2 TRBV2 TGTGCCAGCAGTGAACGGCGAGGGGGATACACCTTC CASSERRGGYTF
16 - TRBD1 TRBJ2-3 TRBV4-1 TGCGCCAGCAGCAGACTGCAGGGGGCTAGGGCAGATACGCAGTATTTT CASSRLQGARADTQYF
14 - - TRBJ1-2 TRBV4-1 TGCGCCAGCAGCCAAGAAGGAACAGGGCTCGGCTACACCTTC CASSQEGTGLGYTF
14 - - TRBJ2-3 TRBV19 TGTGCCACCAGAGCCCGGGAGTTCACAGATACGCAGTATTTT CATRAREFTDTQYF
16 - TRBD2 TRBJ2-3 TRBV6-6 TGTGCCAGCAGTCCTCCGGGACTAACGAGCACAGATACGCAGTATTTT CASSPPGLTSTDTQYF
15 - TRBD1 TRBJ1-1 TRBV13 TGTGCCAGCAGTTTGCATCGGACAGGGGCCACTGAAGCTTTCTTT CASSLHRTGATEAFF
15 - TRBD1 TRBJ2-7 TRBV7-8 TGTGCCAGCAGCTTGGCGAGGACAGGGGGCGAAGAGCAGTACTTC CASSLARTGGEEQYF